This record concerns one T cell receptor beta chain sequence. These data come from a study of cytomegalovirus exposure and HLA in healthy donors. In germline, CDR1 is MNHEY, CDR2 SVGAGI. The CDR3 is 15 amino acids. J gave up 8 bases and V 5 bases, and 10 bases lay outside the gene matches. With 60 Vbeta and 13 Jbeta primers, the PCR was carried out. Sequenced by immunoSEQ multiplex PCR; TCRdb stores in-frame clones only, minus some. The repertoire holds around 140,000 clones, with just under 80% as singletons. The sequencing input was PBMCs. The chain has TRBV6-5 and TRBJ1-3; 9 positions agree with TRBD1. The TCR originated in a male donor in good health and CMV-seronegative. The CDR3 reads CASSSTGGDGHTIYF. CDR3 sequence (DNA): TGTGCCAGCAGTAGTACAGGGGGCGATGGTCACACCATATATTTT.